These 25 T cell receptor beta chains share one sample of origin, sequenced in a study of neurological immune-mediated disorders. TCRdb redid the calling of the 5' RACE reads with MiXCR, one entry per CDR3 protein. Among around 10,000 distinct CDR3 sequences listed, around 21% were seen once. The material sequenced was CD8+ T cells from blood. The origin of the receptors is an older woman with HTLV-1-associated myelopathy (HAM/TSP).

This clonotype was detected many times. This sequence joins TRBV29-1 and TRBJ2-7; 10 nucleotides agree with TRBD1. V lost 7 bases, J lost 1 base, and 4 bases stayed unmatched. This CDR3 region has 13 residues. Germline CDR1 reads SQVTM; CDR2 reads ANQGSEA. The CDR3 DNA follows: TGCAGCGCCGGACAGGGGGATTCCTACGAGCAGTACTTC. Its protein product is CSAGQGDSYEQYF.

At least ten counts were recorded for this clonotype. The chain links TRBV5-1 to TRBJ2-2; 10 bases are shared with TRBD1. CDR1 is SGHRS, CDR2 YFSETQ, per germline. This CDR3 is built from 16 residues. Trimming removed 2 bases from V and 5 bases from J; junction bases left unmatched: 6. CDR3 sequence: CASSFRQGARTGELFF. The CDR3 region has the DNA TGCGCCAGCAGCTTTCGACAGGGGGCGCGGACCGGGGAGCTGTTTTTT.

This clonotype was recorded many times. CDR3 coding DNA: TGTGCCAGCAGTTTACAGGGCGGATTCACTGAAGCTTTCTTT. Translated: CASSLQGGFTEAFF. The chain joins TRBV27 to TRBJ1-1, with D maybe TRBD1 (5 bases). V gave up 2 bases and J gave up 4 bases, with 11 bases separating them. CDR3 length: 14 residues. CDR1 is MNHEY and CDR2 is SMNVEV in the germline V gene (reference sequence).

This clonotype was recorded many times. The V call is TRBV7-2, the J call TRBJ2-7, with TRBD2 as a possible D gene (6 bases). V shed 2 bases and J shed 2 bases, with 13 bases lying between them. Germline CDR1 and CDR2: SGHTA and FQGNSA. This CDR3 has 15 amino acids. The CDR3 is CASSLRLREAYEQYF. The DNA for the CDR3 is TGTGCCAGCAGCTTAAGGCTGAGGGAGGCCTACGAGCAGTACTTC.

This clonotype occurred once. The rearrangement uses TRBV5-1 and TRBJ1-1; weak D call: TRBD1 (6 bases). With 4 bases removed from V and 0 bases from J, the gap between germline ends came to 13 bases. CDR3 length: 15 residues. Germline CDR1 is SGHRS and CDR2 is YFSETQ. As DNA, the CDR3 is TGCGCCAGCAGCCAATTACAGGGTTTGAACACTGAAGCTTTCTTT. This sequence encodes CASSQLQGLNTEAFF.

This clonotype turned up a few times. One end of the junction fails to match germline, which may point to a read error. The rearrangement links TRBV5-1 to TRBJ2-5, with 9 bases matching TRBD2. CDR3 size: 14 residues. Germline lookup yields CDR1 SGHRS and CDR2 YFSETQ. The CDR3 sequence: CASRTSDYQETQYF. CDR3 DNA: TGCGCAAGCAGGACTAGCGACTATCAAGAGACCCAGTACTTC.

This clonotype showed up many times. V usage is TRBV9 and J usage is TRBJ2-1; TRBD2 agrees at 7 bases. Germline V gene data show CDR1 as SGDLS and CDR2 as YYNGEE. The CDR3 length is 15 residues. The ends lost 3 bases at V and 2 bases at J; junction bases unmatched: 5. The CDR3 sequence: CASSDGGTPYNEQFF. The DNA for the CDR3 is TGTGCCAGCAGCGACGGGGGGACCCCCTACAATGAGCAGTTCTTC.

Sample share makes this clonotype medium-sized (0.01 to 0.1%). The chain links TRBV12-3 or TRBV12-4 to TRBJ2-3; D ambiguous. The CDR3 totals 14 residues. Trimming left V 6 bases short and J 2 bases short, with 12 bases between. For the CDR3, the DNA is TGTGCCAGCAGCGTTTGGAGCTACACAGATACGCAGTATTTT. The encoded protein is CASSVWSYTDTQYF.

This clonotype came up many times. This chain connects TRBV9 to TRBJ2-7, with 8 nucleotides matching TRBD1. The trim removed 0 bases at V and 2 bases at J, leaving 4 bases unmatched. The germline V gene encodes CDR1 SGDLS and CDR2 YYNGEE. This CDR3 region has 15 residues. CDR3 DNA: TGTGCCAGCAGCGTAGGCGCAGGGGGCGCCTACGAGCAGTACTTC. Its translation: CASSVGAGGAYEQYF.

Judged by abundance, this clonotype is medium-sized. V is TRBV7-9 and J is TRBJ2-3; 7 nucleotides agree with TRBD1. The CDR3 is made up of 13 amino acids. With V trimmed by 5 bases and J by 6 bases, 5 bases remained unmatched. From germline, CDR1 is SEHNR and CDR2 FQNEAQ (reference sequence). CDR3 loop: CASSTQGEDTQYF. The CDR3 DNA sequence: TGTGCCAGCAGCACCCAGGGGGAGGATACGCAGTATTTT.

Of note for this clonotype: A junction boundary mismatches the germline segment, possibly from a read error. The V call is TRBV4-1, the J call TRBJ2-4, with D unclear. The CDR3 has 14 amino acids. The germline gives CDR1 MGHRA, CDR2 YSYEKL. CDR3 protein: CASSPVTSQKIQYF. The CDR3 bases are TGCGCCAGCAGCCCAGTGACAAGTCAAAAAATTCAGTACTTC.

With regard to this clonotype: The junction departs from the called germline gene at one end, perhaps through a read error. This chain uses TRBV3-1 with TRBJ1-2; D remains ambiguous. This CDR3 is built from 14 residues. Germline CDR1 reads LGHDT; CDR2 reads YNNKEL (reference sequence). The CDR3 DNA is TGTGCCGGCAGCCAAGAGGACTTGTGGGGTGGCTACACCTTC. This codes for CAGSQEDLWGGYTF.

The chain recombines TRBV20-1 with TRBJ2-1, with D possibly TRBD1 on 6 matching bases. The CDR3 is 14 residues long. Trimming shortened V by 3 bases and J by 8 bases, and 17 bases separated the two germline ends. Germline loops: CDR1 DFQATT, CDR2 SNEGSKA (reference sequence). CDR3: CSARPLGADYEQFF. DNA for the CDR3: TGCAGTGCTAGGCCTCTGGGGGCGGACTATGAGCAGTTCTTC.

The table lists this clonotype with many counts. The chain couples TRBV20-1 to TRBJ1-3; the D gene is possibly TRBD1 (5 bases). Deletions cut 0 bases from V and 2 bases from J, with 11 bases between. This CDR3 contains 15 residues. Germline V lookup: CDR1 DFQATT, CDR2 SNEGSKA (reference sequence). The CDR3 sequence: CSARDYAQAGNTIYF. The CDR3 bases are TGCAGTGCTAGAGATTATGCACAGGCTGGAAACACCATATATTTT.

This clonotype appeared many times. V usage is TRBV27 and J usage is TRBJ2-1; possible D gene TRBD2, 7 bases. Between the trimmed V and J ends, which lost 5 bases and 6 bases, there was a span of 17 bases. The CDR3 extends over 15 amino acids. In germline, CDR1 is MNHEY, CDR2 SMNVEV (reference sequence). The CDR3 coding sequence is TGTGCCAGCAGTCATTGGGGGGGGGCCGTCAATGAGCAGTTCTTC. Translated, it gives CASSHWGGAVNEQFF.

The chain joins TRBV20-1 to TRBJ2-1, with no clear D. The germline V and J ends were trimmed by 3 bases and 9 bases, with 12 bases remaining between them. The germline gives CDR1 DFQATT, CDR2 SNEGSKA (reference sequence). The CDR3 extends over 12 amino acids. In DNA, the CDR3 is TGCAGTGCTAGTAAAGGAAATGGTGAGCAGTTCTTC. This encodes CSASKGNGEQFF.

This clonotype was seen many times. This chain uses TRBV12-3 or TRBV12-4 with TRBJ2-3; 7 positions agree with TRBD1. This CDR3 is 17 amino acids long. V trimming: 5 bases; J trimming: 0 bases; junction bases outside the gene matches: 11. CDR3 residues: CASSPETGRRSTDTQYF. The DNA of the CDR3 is TGTGCCAGCAGTCCAGAGACAGGGCGTAGAAGCACAGATACGCAGTATTTT.

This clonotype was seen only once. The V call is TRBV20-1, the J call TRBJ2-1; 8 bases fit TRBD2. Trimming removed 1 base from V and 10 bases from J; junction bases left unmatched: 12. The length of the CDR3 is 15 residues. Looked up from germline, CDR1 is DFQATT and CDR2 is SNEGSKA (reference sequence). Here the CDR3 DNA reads TGCAGTGCTAGAGCGCCGGGGGGGAGGACCTACGAGCAGTTCTTC. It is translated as CSARAPGGRTYEQFF.

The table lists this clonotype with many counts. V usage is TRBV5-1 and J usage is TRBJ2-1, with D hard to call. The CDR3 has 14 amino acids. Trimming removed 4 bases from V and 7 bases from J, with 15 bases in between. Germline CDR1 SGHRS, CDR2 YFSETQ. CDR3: CASSPGRLGNEQFF. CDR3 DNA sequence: TGCGCCAGCAGCCCCGGAAGACTCGGGAATGAGCAGTTCTTC.

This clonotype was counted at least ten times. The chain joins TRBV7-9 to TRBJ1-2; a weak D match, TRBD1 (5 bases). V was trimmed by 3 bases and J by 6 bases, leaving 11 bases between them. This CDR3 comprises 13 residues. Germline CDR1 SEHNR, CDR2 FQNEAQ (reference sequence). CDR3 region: CASSLGQVNGYTF. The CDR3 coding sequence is TGTGCCAGCAGCTTGGGGCAGGTGAATGGCTACACCTTC.

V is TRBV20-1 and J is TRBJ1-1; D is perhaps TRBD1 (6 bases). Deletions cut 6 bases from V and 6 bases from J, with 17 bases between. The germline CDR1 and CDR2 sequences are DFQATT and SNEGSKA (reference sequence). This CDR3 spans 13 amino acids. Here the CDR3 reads CSAPIQGRPEAFF. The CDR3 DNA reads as TGCAGTGCCCCAATACAGGGAAGGCCTGAAGCTTTCTTT.

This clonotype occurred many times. This CDR3 is CSAGYVTSGGGEQFF. The CDR3 DNA is TGCAGTGCTGGATACGTGACTAGCGGGGGGGGTGAGCAGTTCTTC. The chain joins TRBV20-1 to TRBJ2-1; 14 nucleotides agree with TRBD2. The CDR3 has 15 amino acids. Germline-derived CDR1 and CDR2 are DFQATT and SNEGSKA (reference sequence). V trimming: 5 bases; J trimming: 9 bases; junction bases outside the gene matches: 9.

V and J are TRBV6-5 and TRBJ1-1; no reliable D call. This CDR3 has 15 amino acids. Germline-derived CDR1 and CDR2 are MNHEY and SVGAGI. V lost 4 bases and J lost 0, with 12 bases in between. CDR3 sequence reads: CASSLHRNLNTEAFF. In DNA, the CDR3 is TGTGCCAGCAGTTTACACAGAAACTTGAACACTGAAGCTTTCTTT.

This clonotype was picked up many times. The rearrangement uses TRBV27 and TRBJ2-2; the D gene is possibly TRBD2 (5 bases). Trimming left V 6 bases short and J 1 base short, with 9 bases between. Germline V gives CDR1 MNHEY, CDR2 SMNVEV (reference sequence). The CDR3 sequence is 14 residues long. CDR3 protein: CASSPRGNTGELFF. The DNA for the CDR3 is TGTGCCAGCAGCCCCCGGGGGAACACCGGGGAGCTGTTTTTT.

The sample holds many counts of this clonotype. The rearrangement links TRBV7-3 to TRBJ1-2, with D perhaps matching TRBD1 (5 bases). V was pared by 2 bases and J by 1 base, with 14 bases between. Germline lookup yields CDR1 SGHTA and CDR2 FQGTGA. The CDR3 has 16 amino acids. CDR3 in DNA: TGTGCCAGCAGCTTATGGGGCCCGGCTGATAACTATGGCTACACCTTC. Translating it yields CASSLWGPADNYGYTF.